The clone carrying this T cell receptor beta chain appeared many times. What it recognizes is unknown. These data come from a study of CD8 T cells in ankylosing spondylitis. CDR1 is MNHNY and CDR2 is SVGAGI in the germline V gene (reference sequence). CDR3 length equals 13 residues. V lost 6 bases and J 0 bases, leaving 5 bases between the germline ends. The authors made TCR beta libraries by quantitative 5'-RACE with molecular barcodes. TCRdb itself ran the 5' RACE reads through MiXCR, one entry per CDR3 protein. The table records about 100,000 distinct CDR3 sequences, about 8.3% of them present only once. Study conclusions and caveats: Disease-linked clones were reportedly significantly enriched in matched ankylosing spondylitis synovial fluid. Previous work reported some of these motif variants in the synovial fluid and blood of reactive arthritis. Roughly eight highly homologous variants made up a TCR beta motif that seemed to typify ankylosing spondylitis blood.

The chain couples TRBV6-6 to TRBJ2-2; D is undetermined. This sequence originates from a male donor with ankylosing spondylitis or in good health (not recorded which). Sequencing was carried out using blood, either unsorted or a sorted T cell fraction (not recorded which). CDR3 sequence (DNA): TGTGCCAGCAGCCCAGCGAACACCGGGGAGCTGTTTTTT. It codes for CASSPANTGELFF.